These 17 T cell receptor beta chains share one sample of origin, sequenced in a study of OX40 agonist ivuxolimab in advanced cancers. The method was immunoSEQ multiplex PCR; TCRdb's version includes in-frame clones alone and lacks a portion of them. The sample shows approximately 100,000 clones, around 90% of them seen only once. Sequencing was performed on CD4+ or CD8+ T cells sorted from blood, taken in a trial of the OX40 agonist ivuxolimab. All receptors come from an adult with an advanced solid tumor such as melanoma, head and neck, liver or kidney cancer.

The chain couples TRBV5-1 to TRBJ2-2; D could derive from TRBD1 or TRBD2 (5 bases each). Germline-derived CDR1 and CDR2 are SGHRS and YFSETQ. The CDR3 is 15 amino acids. V lost 5 bases to trimming and J lost 0 bases, with 11 bases between them. CDR3 sequence: CASRAGGSNTGELFF. CDR3 bases: TGCGCCAGCAGAGCTGGGGGATCGAACACCGGGGAGCTGTTTTTT.

A single count supports this clone. The gene calls are TRBV27 and TRBJ1-4; D not certain. CDR3 length: 16 residues. V lost 2 bases, J lost 7 bases, and 17 bases lay in between. Germline V gene lookup returns CDR1 MNHEY and CDR2 SMNVEV (reference sequence). The CDR3 bases are TGTGCCAGCAGTTTACGCCCGGGAGGGTCTGGTGAAAAACTGTTTTTT. It yields the protein CASSLRPGGSGEKLFF. Supplemented by reference TRBV27 and TRBJ1-4, the full variable domain reads EAQVTQNPRYLITVTGKKLTVTCSQNMNHEYMSWYRQDPGLGLRQIYYSMNVEVTDKGDVPEGYKVSRKEKRNFPLILESPSPNQTSLYFCASSLRPGGSGEKLFFGSGTQLSVL.

The V and J genes are TRBV11-2 and TRBJ2-3, with D perhaps matching TRBD2 (6 bases). Germline CDR1 and CDR2: SGHAT and FQNNGV. Trimming pared 5 bases from V and 8 bases from J, leaving 20 bases between. The CDR3 length is 15 residues. The CDR3 coding sequence is TGTGCCAGCAGCGCCGCTAGCGTTGAGTTGGGTACGCAGTATTTT. It codes for CASSAASVELGTQYF.

This chain uses TRBV9 with TRBJ2-2, with TRBD2 as a possible D gene (5 bases). CDR3 size: 16 residues. Germline loops: CDR1 SGDLS, CDR2 YYNGEE. Trimming left V 0 bases short and J 0 bases short, with 9 bases between. The CDR3 reads CASSVGWRSNTGELFF. In DNA form, the CDR3 reads TGTGCCAGCAGCGTAGGATGGAGGTCGAACACCGGGGAGCTGTTTTTT.

The chain is built from TRBV11-2 and TRBJ2-7; 8 bases line up with TRBD1. The length of the CDR3 is 12 residues. CDR1 is SGHAT, CDR2 FQNNGV, per germline. With V trimmed by 11 bases and J by 4 bases, 7 bases remained unmatched. The CDR3 here is CASTGGNYEQYF. The DNA for the CDR3 is TGTGCCTCAACAGGGGGAAATTACGAGCAGTACTTC.

The CDR3 protein is CASSFRVRDEQFF. Written as DNA, the CDR3 is TGTGCCAGCAGCTTCAGGGTTCGGGATGAGCAGTTCTTC. The chain has TRBV7-2 and TRBJ2-1, with D possibly matching TRBD1 (5 bases). The CDR3 has 13 amino acids. Germline assignment: CDR1 SGHTA and CDR2 FQGNSA. V lost 3 bases, J lost 8 bases, and 11 bases lay in between.

The gene calls are TRBV4-1 and TRBJ2-5, with 12 nucleotides matching TRBD2. Per the germline V gene, CDR1 is MGHRA and CDR2 is YSYEKL. The junction had 5 bases not matched to a gene; V was cut back by 4 bases and J by 2 bases. The CDR3 spans 16 residues. CDR3 bases: TGCGCCAGCAGCCGGGGACTAGCGGGTATACAAGAGACCCAGTACTTC. Translation gives CASSRGLAGIQETQYF.

This clone was observed a few times. This sequence joins TRBV19 and TRBJ2-7; D is uncertain. Trimming left V 6 bases short and J 0 bases short, with 15 bases between. CDR3 length: 15 residues. CDR1 and CDR2 from the germline V gene are LNHDA and SQIVND (reference sequence). The chain's CDR3 is CASSHTPQSSYEQYF. The CDR3 DNA sequence: TGTGCCAGTAGCCATACCCCGCAGAGCTCCTACGAGCAGTACTTC.

The rearrangement joins TRBV28 to TRBJ2-1; possibly TRBD2 for D (5 bases). Per germline, CDR1 MDHEN and CDR2 SYDVKM. Trimming removed 5 bases from V and 0 bases from J, with 14 bases in between. The CDR3 length is 16 residues. This CDR3 reads CASSRPGESSYNEQFF. CDR3 sequence (DNA): TGTGCCAGCAGTCGTCCCGGGGAAAGCTCCTACAATGAGCAGTTCTTC. The variable domain in full, completed from reference TRBV28 and TRBJ2-1, reads DVKVTQSSRYLVKRTGEKVFLECVQDMDHENMFWYRQDPGLGLRLIYFSYDVKMKEKGDIPEGYSVSREKKERFSLILESASTNQTSMYLCASSRPGESSYNEQFFGPGTRLTVL.

J is TRBJ1-5 and V is TRBV5-6, with a possible D match to TRBD1 (5 bases). Germline V gene lookup returns CDR1 SGHDT and CDR2 YYEEEE. The CDR3 extends over 15 amino acids. V lost 6 bases and J lost 7, with 20 bases in between. DNA of the CDR3: TGTGCCAGCAAGAAGAAGACAGTGCTTGAGCAGCCCCAGCATTTT. Encoded protein: CASKKKTVLEQPQHF.

V gene TRBV30 combines with J gene TRBJ1-3; no clear D. V lost 0 bases, J lost 0 bases, and 9 bases lay in between. The CDR3 spans 15 residues. Germline V gene sequence: CDR1 GTSNPN, CDR2 SVGIG (reference sequence). The CDR3 loop reads CAWSVLGTSGNTIYF. Written as DNA, the CDR3 is TGTGCCTGGAGTGTACTGGGTACCTCTGGAAACACCATATATTTT.

The DNA of the CDR3 is TGTGCCGGGAAGAGGGGAGCTGAAGCTTTCTTT. Translation: CAGKRGAEAFF. The chain couples TRBV6-1 to TRBJ1-1; tentative D call: TRBD1 (5 bases). This CDR3 is built from 11 residues. Looked up from germline, CDR1 is MNHNS and CDR2 is SASEGT. V shed 11 bases and J shed 6 bases, with 13 bases lying between them.

V and J are TRBV2 and TRBJ2-3; 7 bases align to TRBD2. Germline loops: CDR1 SNHLY, CDR2 FYNNEI. Trimming cost V 1 base and J 4 bases; bases outside gene matches: 5. This CDR3 has 15 amino acids. CDR3 sequence: CASSEERGGADTQYF. The DNA for the CDR3 is TGTGCCAGCAGTGAAGAGCGGGGCGGGGCAGATACGCAGTATTTT.

This rearrangement joins TRBV5-8 to TRBJ2-3, with 11 bases matching TRBD2. Germline V gene lookup returns CDR1 SGHTS and CDR2 YDEGEE. The CDR3 sequence is 14 residues long. V gave up 4 bases and J gave up 6 bases; unmatched junction bases: 4. The CDR3 spells CASSPWTSGDTQYF. The DNA of the CDR3 is TGTGCCAGCAGCCCTTGGACTAGCGGGGATACGCAGTATTTT.

The gene calls are TRBV6-6 and TRBJ1-1; perhaps TRBD1 as D (6 bases). V lost 5 bases and J lost 1, with 8 bases in between. The CDR3 runs to 13 residues. Germline CDR1 is MNHNY and CDR2 is SVGAGI (reference sequence). The CDR3 is CASSRDTNTEAFF. Here the CDR3 DNA reads TGTGCCAGCAGTCGGGACACGAACACTGAAGCTTTCTTT.

V gene TRBV19 combines with J gene TRBJ1-5; D unclear. The CDR3 spans 17 residues. Germline CDR1 reads LNHDA; CDR2 reads SQIVND (reference sequence). V gave up 7 bases and J gave up 0 bases, with 19 bases separating them. The CDR3 DNA is TGTGCCAGTATTCCGAAAGCAGGAGTCTATAGCAATCAGCCCCAGCATTTT. Translated, it gives CASIPKAGVYSNQPQHF.

V gene TRBV6-1 combines with J gene TRBJ2-3; 7 bases agree with TRBD2. The CDR3 consists of 13 residues. The germline CDR1 and CDR2 sequences are MNHNS and SASEGT. Unmatched junction bases numbered 3, after V lost 7 bases and J lost 2 bases. CDR3 bases: TGTGCCAGCACCGGGGGGAACACAGATACGCAGTATTTT. Protein sequence: CASTGGNTDTQYF.